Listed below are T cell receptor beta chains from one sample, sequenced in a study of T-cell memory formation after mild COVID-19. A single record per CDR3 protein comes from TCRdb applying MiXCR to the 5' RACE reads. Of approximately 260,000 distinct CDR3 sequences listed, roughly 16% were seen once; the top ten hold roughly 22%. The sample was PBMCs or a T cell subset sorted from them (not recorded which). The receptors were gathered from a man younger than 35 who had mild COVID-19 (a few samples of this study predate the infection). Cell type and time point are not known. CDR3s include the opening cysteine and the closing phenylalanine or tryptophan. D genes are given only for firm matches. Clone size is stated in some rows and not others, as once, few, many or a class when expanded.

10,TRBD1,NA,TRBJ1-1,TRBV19,CASQGAEAFF,TGTGCCAGTCAGGGGGCTGAAGCTTTCTTT
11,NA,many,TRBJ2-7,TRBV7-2,CASGARDEQYF,TGTGCCAGCGGGGCCAGGGACGAGCAGTACTTC
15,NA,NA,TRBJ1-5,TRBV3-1,CASSQGLGGVQPQHF,TGTGCCAGCAGCCAAGGTCTCGGCGGGGTTCAGCCCCAGCATTTT
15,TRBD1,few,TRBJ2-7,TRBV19,CASSTDRQNSYEQYF,TGTGCCAGTAGTACGGACAGGCAGAACTCCTACGAGCAGTACTTC
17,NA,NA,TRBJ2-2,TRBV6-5,CASSSPTGGGYTGELFF,TGTGCCAGCAGTTCGCCCACGGGCGGGGGCTACACCGGGGAGCTGTTTTTT
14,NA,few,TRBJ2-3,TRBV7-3,CASSLGERTDTQYF,TGTGCCAGCAGCTTGGGGGAGAGGACAGATACGCAGTATTTT
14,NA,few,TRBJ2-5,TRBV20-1,CSAPGHGIQETQYF,TGCAGTGCTCCGGGACATGGAATACAAGAGACCCAGTACTTC
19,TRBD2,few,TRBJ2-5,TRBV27,CASSHYGLAGGLRQETQYF,TGTGCCAGCAGCCACTACGGACTAGCGGGGGGCCTTCGACAAGAGACCCAGTACTTC
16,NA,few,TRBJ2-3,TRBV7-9,CASSSMLRGGSDTQYF,TGTGCCAGCAGTTCGATGTTAAGGGGGGGATCAGATACGCAGTATTTT
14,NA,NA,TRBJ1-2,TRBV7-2,CASSRVPLMYGYTF,TGTGCCAGCAGCCGTGTTCCTTTGATGTATGGCTACACCTTC
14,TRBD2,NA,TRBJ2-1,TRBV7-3,CASSSSGGAGEQFF,TGTGCCAGCAGCTCTAGCGGGGGGGCCGGGGAGCAGTTCTTC
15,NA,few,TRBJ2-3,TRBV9,CASSVGGAHEDTQYF,TGTGCCAGCAGCGTAGGGGGGGCGCACGAAGATACGCAGTATTTT
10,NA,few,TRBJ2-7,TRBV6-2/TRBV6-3,CASEEDPSYF,TGTGCCAGTGAGGAGGACCCCTCGTACTTC
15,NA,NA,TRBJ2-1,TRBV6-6,CASSYGQGPYNEQFF,TGTGCCAGCAGTTACGGCCAGGGACCCTACAATGAGCAGTTCTTC
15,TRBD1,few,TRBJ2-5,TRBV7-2,CASSFYRTGQETQYF,TGTGCCAGCAGCTTTTACCGGACAGGCCAAGAGACCCAGTACTTC
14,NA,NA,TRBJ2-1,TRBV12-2,CASRLTPIGDEQFF,TGTGCAAGTCGCTTAACCCCGATCGGCGATGAGCAGTTCTTC
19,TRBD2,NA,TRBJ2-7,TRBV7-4,CASSLEGVTSQSRSYEQYF,TGTGCCAGCAGCTTAGAAGGAGTGACTAGCCAGTCCCGCTCCTACGAGCAGTACTTC
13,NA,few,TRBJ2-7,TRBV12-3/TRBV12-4,CASSFAGFYEQYF,TGTGCCAGCAGTTTTGCAGGTTTCTACGAGCAGTACTTC
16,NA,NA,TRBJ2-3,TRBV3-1,CASSQETGWSTDTQYF,TGTGCCAGCAGCCAAGAAACGGGTTGGAGCACAGATACGCAGTATTTT
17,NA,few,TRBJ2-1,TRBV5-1,CASSLALGTWSYNEQFF,TGCGCCAGCAGCTTGGCCCTGGGGACCTGGTCCTACAATGAGCAGTTCTTC
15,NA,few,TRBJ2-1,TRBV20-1,CSARVFKSSYNEQFF,TGCAGTGCTAGAGTCTTTAAGAGCTCCTACAATGAGCAGTTCTTC
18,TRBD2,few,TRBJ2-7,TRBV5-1,CASRHGTSGGLQSYEQYF,TGCGCCAGCAGACACGGGACTAGCGGGGGGCTACAATCCTACGAGCAGTACTTC
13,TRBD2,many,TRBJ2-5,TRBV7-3,CASSSRAGGVQYF,TGTGCCAGCAGCTCCCGAGCGGGGGGCGTCCAGTACTTC
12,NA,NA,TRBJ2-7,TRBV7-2,CASSTDVHEQYF,TGTGCCAGCAGCACGGACGTACACGAGCAGTACTTC
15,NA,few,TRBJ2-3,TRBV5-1,CASSLRKTPADTQYF,TGCGCCAGCAGCTTGAGGAAAACCCCGGCAGATACGCAGTATTTT
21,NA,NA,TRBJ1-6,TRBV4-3,CASSQGINQGMGYGYNSPLHF,TGCGCCAGCAGCCAAGGGATCAACCAGGGGATGGGGTACGGCTATAATTCACCCCTCCACTTT
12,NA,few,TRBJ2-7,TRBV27,CASQGFRNEQYF,TGTGCCAGTCAGGGGTTTCGTAACGAGCAGTACTTC
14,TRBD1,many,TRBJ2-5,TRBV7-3,CASSLQGSRETQYF,TGTGCCAGCAGCCTACAGGGGTCGAGGGAGACCCAGTACTTC
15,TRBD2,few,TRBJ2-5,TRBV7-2,CASSFALAGYETQYF,TGTGCCAGCAGCTTCGCACTAGCGGGGTATGAGACCCAGTACTTC
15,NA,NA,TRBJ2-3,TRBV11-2,CASSLGSAGTDTQYF,TGTGCCAGCAGCTTAGGAAGTGCGGGCACAGATACGCAGTATTTT
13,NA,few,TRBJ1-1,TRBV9,CASSVGTNTEAFF,TGTGCCAGCAGCGTAGGGACAAACACTGAAGCTTTCTTT
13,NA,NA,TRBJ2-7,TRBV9,CASSVGAPAEQYF,TGTGCCAGCAGCGTAGGGGCTCCCGCGGAGCAGTACTTC
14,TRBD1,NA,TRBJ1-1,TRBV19,CASSIETGETEAFF,TGTGCCAGTAGTATCGAGACAGGGGAGACTGAAGCTTTCTTT
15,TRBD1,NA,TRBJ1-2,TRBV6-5,CASSYAAGGHYGYTF,TGTGCCAGCAGTTACGCCGCAGGGGGCCACTATGGCTACACCTTC
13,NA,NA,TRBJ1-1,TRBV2,CATNRDLNTEAFF,TGTGCCACGAATCGGGACTTGAACACTGAAGCTTTCTTT
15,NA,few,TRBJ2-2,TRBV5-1,CASGEFAGRPGELFF,TGCGCCAGCGGCGAGTTTGCGGGGAGGCCCGGGGAGCTGTTTTTT
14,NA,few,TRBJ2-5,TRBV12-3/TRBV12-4,CASRRSGPGETQYF,TGTGCCAGCCGACGAAGCGGTCCGGGGGAGACCCAGTACTTC
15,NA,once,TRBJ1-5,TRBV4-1,CASSQDLRQRQPQHF,TGCGCCAGCAGCCAAGATTTGCGCCAGAGGCAGCCCCAGCATTTT
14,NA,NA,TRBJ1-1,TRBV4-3,CASSPGGWRTEAFF,TGCGCCAGCAGCCCCGGCGGGTGGCGGACTGAAGCTTTCTTT
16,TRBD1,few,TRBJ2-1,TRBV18,CASSPRDRASYNEQFF,TGTGCCAGCTCACCACGGGACAGGGCCTCCTACAATGAGCAGTTCTTC
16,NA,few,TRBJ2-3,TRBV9,CASSLWGAGYTDTQYF,TGTGCCAGCAGCCTTTGGGGGGCGGGGTACACAGATACGCAGTATTTT
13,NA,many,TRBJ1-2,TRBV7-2,CASSLYEAYGYTF,TGTGCCAGCAGCTTATATGAAGCCTATGGCTACACCTTC
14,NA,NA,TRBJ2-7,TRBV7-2,CASSHRGTAGEQYF,TGTGCCAGCAGCCACCGGGGGACAGCCGGCGAGCAGTACTTC
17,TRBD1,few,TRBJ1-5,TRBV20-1,CSALTGGGFHSNQPQHF,TGCAGTGCTCTTACAGGGGGGGGATTTCATAGCAATCAGCCCCAGCATTTT
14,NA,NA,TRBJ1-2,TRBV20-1,CSARRGGWEYGYTF,TGCAGTGCTCGGAGGGGGGGCTGGGAATATGGCTACACCTTC
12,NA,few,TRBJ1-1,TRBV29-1,CSANLVNTEAFF,TGCAGCGCTAATTTAGTGAACACTGAAGCTTTCTTT
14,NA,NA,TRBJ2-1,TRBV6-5,CASSYTGSYNEQFF,TGTGCCAGCAGTTACACAGGGTCCTACAATGAGCAGTTCTTC
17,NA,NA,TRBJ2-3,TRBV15,CATSRDSAGLSTDTQYF,TGTGCCACCAGCAGAGATTCTGCAGGACTTAGCACAGATACGCAGTATTTT
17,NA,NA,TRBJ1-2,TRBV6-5,CASSYLMGRRLNYGYTF,TGTGCCAGCAGTTACCTAATGGGACGGAGACTTAACTATGGCTACACCTTC
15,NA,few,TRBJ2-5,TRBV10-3,CAISETQVPGETQYF,TGTGCCATCAGTGAGACTCAGGTCCCAGGGGAGACCCAGTACTTC
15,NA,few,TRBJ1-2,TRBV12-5,CASGLGARTAHGYTF,TGTGCTAGTGGTTTGGGTGCTCGGACAGCCCATGGCTACACCTTC
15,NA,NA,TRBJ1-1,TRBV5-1,CASSLEQGSYTEAFF,TGCGCCAGCAGCTTGGAACAGGGTTCCTACACTGAAGCTTTCTTT
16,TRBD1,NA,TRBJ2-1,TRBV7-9,CASSLTNRGVYNEQFF,TGTGCCAGCAGCCTTACCAACAGGGGGGTCTACAATGAGCAGTTCTTC
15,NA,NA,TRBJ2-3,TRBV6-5,CASAALRTGTDTQYF,TGTGCCAGCGCCGCCTTGAGGACGGGCACAGATACGCAGTATTTT
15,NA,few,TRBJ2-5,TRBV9,CASSQGGLLGETQYF,TGTGCCAGCAGCCAGGGGGGACTCCTCGGAGAGACCCAGTACTTC
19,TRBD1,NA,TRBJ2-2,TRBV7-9,CASSTTRTGDKPNTGELFF,TGTGCCAGCAGCACCACCAGGACAGGGGACAAACCAAACACCGGGGAGCTGTTTTTT
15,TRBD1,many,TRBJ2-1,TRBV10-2,CATRDREDLYNEQFF,TGCGCCACCAGGGACAGGGAAGATTTATACAATGAGCAGTTCTTC